These T cell receptor beta chains were read from a single sample in a study of blood T cell repertoires in COVID-19. Only in-frame clones appear in the TCRdb table, and some are missing; sequencing was by immunoSEQ multiplex PCR. The table lists fewer than 150,000 clones, 70% to 85% of them singletons. Input material: peripheral blood. The receptors originated from a human donor in a cohort sampled during active COVID-19. The CDR3 runs from the conserved cysteine through the conserved F or W. D genes are given only for firm matches. The size entry is marked missing in some rows and otherwise reads once, few, many or a size class.

V gene,D gene,J gene,clone size,CDR3 protein,CDR3 DNA
TRBV5-4,-,TRBJ2-1,-,CASSLGQINEQFF,TGTGCCAGCAGCTTGGGGCAAATCAATGAGCAGTTCTTC
TRBV10-1,-,TRBJ2-1,-,CASSETKTEVSSYNEQFF,TGCGCCAGCAGTGAAACGAAGACGGAGGTCAGCTCCTACAATGAGCAGTTCTTC
TRBV7-2,TRBD1,TRBJ1-5,-,CASSPPGGSNQPQHF,TGTGCCAGCAGCCCACCAGGGGGCAGCAATCAGCCCCAGCATTTT
TRBV25-1,TRBD1,TRBJ1-1,-,CASSDRVMNTEAFF,TGTGCCAGCAGCGACAGGGTCATGAACACTGAAGCTTTCTTT
TRBV29-1,-,TRBJ2-3,-,CSVLIVVSSTDTQYF,TGCAGCGTTTTAATTGTCGTCTCGAGCACAGATACGCAGTATTTT
TRBV7-2,-,TRBJ2-3,-,CASSFGSLTDTQYF,TGTGCCAGCAGCTTCGGTAGTCTCACAGATACGCAGTATTTT
TRBV10-3,TRBD1,TRBJ1-4,-,CAISGDRGGEKLFF,TGTGCCATCAGTGGTGACAGGGGAGGCGAAAAACTGTTTTTT
TRBV20-1,-,TRBJ1-2,-,CSARDEGYTF,TGCAGTGCTAGAGATGAGGGCTACACCTTC
TRBV11-2,TRBD1,TRBJ2-3,-,CASRPTTGEGTDTQYF,TGTGCCAGCAGACCGACTACAGGGGAAGGGACAGATACGCAGTATTTT
TRBV27,-,TRBJ1-1,-,CASTGGGIGTEAFF,TGTGCCAGCACCGGGGGGGGCATAGGGACTGAAGCTTTCTTT
TRBV6-5,TRBD1,TRBJ2-1,-,CASTRPGQGNHEQFF,TGTGCCAGCACCAGACCGGGACAGGGAAATCATGAGCAGTTCTTC
TRBV10-3,-,TRBJ2-2,once,CAISEIGSVTGELFF,TGTGCCATCAGTGAGATCGGTTCCGTCACCGGGGAGCTGTTTTTT
TRBV6-1,TRBD1,TRBJ1-1,-,CASSDRGQAFF,TGTGCCAGCAGTGACAGGGGGCAGGCTTTCTTT
TRBV6-2/TRBV6-3,TRBD1,TRBJ1-1,-,CASSYSRTGDTEAFF,TGTGCCAGCAGTTACTCGAGGACAGGTGACACTGAAGCTTTCTTT
TRBV7-2,TRBD2,TRBJ2-2,-,CASSLFPSGGLNTGELFF,TGTGCCAGCAGCTTATTCCCTAGCGGGGGCCTCAACACCGGGGAGCTGTTTTTT
TRBV19,-,TRBJ1-2,-,CASSRERTTNYGYTF,TGTGCCAGTAGTAGGGAGCGAACTACTAACTATGGCTACACCTTC
TRBV5-6,-,TRBJ1-1,few,CASSLGRSEAFF,TGTGCCAGCAGCTTGGGTCGGTCTGAAGCTTTCTTT
TRBV30,-,TRBJ2-5,-,CAWNPLLTSQETQYF,TGTGCCTGGAACCCACTCCTGACTAGCCAAGAGACCCAGTACTTC
TRBV12-1,-,TRBJ2-7,-,CASSQPPGPRGYEQYF,TGTGCCAGCAGCCAACCCCCGGGCCCCAGGGGCTACGAGCAGTACTTC
TRBV5-4,TRBD2,TRBJ2-6,-,CASSRWGGGDSGANVLTF,TGTGCCAGCAGCCGCTGGGGCGGGGGAGACTCTGGGGCCAACGTCCTGACTTTC
TRBV7-2,TRBD1,TRBJ1-5,-,CASSLTGTGEQPQHF,TGTGCCAGCAGCCTTACCGGGACAGGGGAACAGCCCCAGCATTTT
TRBV5-6,-,TRBJ1-2,-,CASSPDVGTHYGYTF,TGTGCCAGCAGCCCCGATGTCGGGACACACTATGGCTACACCTTC
TRBV10-1,TRBD1,TRBJ2-1,-,CASRELPGQGLNEQFF,TGCGCCAGCAGAGAGCTACCGGGACAGGGTCTTAATGAGCAGTTCTTC
TRBV11-2,-,TRBJ1-1,once,CASRPTALNTEAFF,TGTGCCAGCAGGCCCACAGCCCTGAACACTGAAGCTTTCTTT
TRBV7-2,TRBD2,TRBJ2-1,-,CASSSSGGNEQFF,TGTGCCAGCAGCTCTAGCGGGGGCAATGAGCAGTTCTTC
TRBV6-1,TRBD1,TRBJ2-4,few,CASSEGQGAVDKNIQYF,TGTGCCAGCAGTGAGGGACAGGGGGCGGTTGACAAAAACATTCAGTACTTC
TRBV5-5,TRBD1,TRBJ2-1,-,CASSLGTGVVNEQFF,TGTGCCAGCAGCTTGGGGACAGGGGTTGTAAATGAGCAGTTCTTC
TRBV7-3,-,TRBJ1-5,-,CASSLPGGGWNQPQHF,TGTGCCAGCAGCTTACCCGGGGGAGGGTGGAATCAGCCCCAGCATTTT
TRBV11-3,-,TRBJ2-3,-,CASSLQVRGSDTQYF,TGTGCCAGCAGCTTGCAGGTTCGGGGGTCAGATACGCAGTATTTT
TRBV7-9,TRBD1,TRBJ1-2,-,CASSSYAGTDYTF,TGTGCCAGCAGCTCTTACGCCGGGACAGACTACACCTTC
TRBV6-1,TRBD2,TRBJ2-3,once,CASSDLAGGQTQYF,TGTGCCAGCAGTGATCTAGCGGGGGGGCAGACGCAGTATTTT
TRBV19,TRBD1,TRBJ2-7,-,CASSLHLGQGIPYEQYF,TGTGCCAGTAGTCTCCACTTGGGACAGGGGATTCCCTACGAGCAGTACTTC
TRBV6-4,-,TRBJ2-3,-,CASSLDPAKGDTQYF,TGTGCCAGCTCTCTAGACCCGGCGAAGGGGGATACGCAGTATTTT
TRBV5-6,TRBD2,TRBJ2-3,-,CASSFIDGGGARDTQYF,TGTGCCAGCAGCTTTATTGACGGCGGGGGGGCCAGAGATACGCAGTATTTT
TRBV7-3,-,TRBJ2-3,-,CASSSIGEGTQYF,TGTGCCAGCAGCTCGATAGGAGAGGGTACGCAGTATTTT
TRBV6-4,TRBD1,TRBJ1-1,-,CASRGTGRNTEAFF,TGTGCCAGCAGAGGGACAGGGAGAAACACTGAAGCTTTCTTT
TRBV15,-,TRBJ1-4,-,CATSRDLGEEKLFF,TGTGCCACCAGCAGAGATCTAGGAGAAGAAAAACTGTTTTTT
TRBV11-3,-,TRBJ2-3,-,CASSLGAGGGTPNTDTQYF,TGTGCCAGCAGCTTAGGGGCTGGCGGGGGCACCCCTAACACAGATACGCAGTATTTT
TRBV25-1,-,TRBJ1-2,-,CASSVGGVGYTF,TGTGCCAGCAGTGTTGGTGGAGTTGGCTACACCTTC
TRBV10-3,TRBD2,TRBJ2-7,-,CAIRPTSGTRYEQYF,TGTGCCATCAGACCAACTAGCGGAACTCGTTACGAGCAGTACTTC
TRBV4-1,-,TRBJ1-4,-,CASSQEGRQGEKLFF,TGCGCCAGCAGCCAAGAAGGGCGGCAGGGAGAAAAACTGTTTTTT
TRBV10-3,TRBD1,TRBJ1-1,-,CASRQGAYFEAFF,TGTGCCAGCCGACAGGGGGCGTATTTTGAAGCTTTCTTT
TRBV9,TRBD2,TRBJ2-3,few,CASSTATYTGTSGGAWDTQYF,TGTGCCAGCAGCACCGCCACCTATACCGGGACTAGCGGGGGGGCGTGGGATACGCAGTATTTT
TRBV13,-,TRBJ2-7,-,CASSLAIDRPAYEQYF,TGTGCCAGCAGCTTGGCCATAGACAGGCCCGCCTACGAGCAGTACTTC
TRBV15,TRBD2,TRBJ2-3,-,CATSGGTSTDTQYF,TGTGCCACAAGCGGGGGGACTAGCACAGATACGCAGTATTTT